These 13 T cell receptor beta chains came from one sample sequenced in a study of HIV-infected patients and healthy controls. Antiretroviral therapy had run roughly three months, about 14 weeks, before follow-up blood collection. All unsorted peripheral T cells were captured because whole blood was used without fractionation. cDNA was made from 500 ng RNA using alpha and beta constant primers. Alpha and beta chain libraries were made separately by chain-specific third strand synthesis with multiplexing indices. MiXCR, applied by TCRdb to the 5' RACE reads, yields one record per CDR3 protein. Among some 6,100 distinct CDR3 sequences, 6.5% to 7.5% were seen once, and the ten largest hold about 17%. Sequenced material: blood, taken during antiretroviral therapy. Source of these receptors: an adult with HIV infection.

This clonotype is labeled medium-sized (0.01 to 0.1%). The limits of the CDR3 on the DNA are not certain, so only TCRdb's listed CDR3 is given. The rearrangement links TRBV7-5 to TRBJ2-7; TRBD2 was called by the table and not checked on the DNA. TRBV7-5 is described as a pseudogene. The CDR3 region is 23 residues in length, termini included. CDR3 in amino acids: CISVPEASKGLAGGNPFSYEQYF.

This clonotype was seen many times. The CDR3 sequence is CASSLEQGEQYF. CDR3 coding DNA: TGTGCCAGCAGCTTGGAACAGGGGGAGCAGTACTTC. This chain uses TRBV5-4 with TRBJ2-7, with 7 bases matching TRBD1. This CDR3 is 12 amino acids long. CDR1 is SGHNT and CDR2 is YYREEE in the germline V gene (reference sequence). V shed 0 bases, J shed 7 bases, and the junction held 1 base outside the gene matches.

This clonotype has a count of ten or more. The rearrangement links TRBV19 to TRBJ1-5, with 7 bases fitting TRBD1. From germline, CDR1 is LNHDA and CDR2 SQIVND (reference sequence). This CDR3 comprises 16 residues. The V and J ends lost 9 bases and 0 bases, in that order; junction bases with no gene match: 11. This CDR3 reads CARYSTGQLSNQPQHF. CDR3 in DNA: TGTGCCAGATACTCGACGGGACAGCTTAGCAATCAGCCCCAGCATTTT.

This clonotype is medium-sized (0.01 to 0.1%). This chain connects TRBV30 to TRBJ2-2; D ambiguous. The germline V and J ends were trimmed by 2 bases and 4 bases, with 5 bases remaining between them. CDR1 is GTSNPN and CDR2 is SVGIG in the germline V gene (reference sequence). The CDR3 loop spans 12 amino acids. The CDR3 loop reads CAWSLGTGELFF. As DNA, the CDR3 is TGTGCCTGGAGTTTAGGCACCGGGGAGCTGTTTTTT.

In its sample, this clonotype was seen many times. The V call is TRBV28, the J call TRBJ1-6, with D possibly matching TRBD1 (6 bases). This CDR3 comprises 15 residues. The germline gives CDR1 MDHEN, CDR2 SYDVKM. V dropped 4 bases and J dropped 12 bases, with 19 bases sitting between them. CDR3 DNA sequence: TGTGCCAGCAGTTATCTGGGGGGCCCATCCTTACCCCTCCACTTT. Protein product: CASSYLGGPSLPLHF.

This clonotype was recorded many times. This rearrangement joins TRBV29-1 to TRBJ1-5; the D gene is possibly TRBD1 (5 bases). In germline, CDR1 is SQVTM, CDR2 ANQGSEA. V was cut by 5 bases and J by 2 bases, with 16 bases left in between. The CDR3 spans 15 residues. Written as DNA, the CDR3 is TGCAGCGTTCAGTTCGCAGGGTTGGGCAATCAGCCCCAGCATTTT. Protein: CSVQFAGLGNQPQHF. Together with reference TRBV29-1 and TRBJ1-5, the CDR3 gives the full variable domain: SAVISQKPSRDICQRGTSLTIQCQVDSQVTMMFWYRQQPGQSLTLIATANQGSEATYESGFVIDKFPISRPNLTFSTLTVSNMSPEDSSIYLCSVQFAGLGNQPQHFGDGTRLSIL.

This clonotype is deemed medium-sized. This CDR3 is CSVDGWSSNEQFF. CDR3 DNA: TGCAGCGTTGATGGGTGGAGTAGCAATGAGCAGTTCTTC. The genes are TRBV29-1 and TRBJ2-1; D is unclear. Trimming left V 3 bases short and J 6 bases short, with 12 bases between. The germline gives CDR1 SQVTM, CDR2 ANQGSEA. CDR3 length equals 13 residues.

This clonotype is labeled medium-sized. CDR3 in DNA: TGTGCCAGCAGTTTAGCGTTCGGGGAACCCTCCTACGAGCAGTACTTC. It is translated as CASSLAFGEPSYEQYF. The chain joins TRBV12-3 or TRBV12-4 to TRBJ2-7; possibly TRBD2 for D (5 bases). The CDR3 runs 16 residues. The V end lost 0 bases, the J end lost 0 bases, and 12 bases lay between the germline ends.

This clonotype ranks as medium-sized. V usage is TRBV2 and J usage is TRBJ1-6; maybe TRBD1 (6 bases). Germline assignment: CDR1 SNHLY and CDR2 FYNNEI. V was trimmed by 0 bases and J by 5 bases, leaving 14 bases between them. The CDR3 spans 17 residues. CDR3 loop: CASSEAWDPGDNSPLHF. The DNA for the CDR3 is TGTGCCAGCAGTGAAGCTTGGGATCCAGGGGATAATTCACCCCTCCACTTT. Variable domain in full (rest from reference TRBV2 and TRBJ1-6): EPEVTQTPSHQVTQMGQEVILRCVPISNHLYFYWYRQILGQKVEFLVSFYNNEISEKSEIFDDQFSVERPDGSNFTLKIRSTKLEDSAMYFCASSEAWDPGDNSPLHFGNGTRLTVT.

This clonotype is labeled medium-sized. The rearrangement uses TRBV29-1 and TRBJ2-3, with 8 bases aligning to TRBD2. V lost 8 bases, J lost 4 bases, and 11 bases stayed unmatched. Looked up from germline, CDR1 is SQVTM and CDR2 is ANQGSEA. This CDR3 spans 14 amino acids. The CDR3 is CSTRPGTSSDTQYF. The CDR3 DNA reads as TGCAGCACTCGACCCGGGACTAGTTCAGATACGCAGTATTTT.

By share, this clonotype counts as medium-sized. The chain's CDR3 is CASTDRLRGGELFF. CDR3 coding DNA: TGTGCCAGCACGGATAGGTTAAGGGGCGGGGAGCTGTTTTTT. The chain has TRBV2 and TRBJ2-2, with D possibly TRBD1 on 5 matching bases. Trimming removed 7 bases at V and 7 bases at J, with 16 bases between. Germline V gene lookup returns CDR1 SNHLY and CDR2 FYNNEI. CDR3 size: 14 residues. Looking up the rest from reference TRBV2 and TRBJ2-2 gives the full variable domain: EPEVTQTPSHQVTQMGQEVILRCVPISNHLYFYWYRQILGQKVEFLVSFYNNEISEKSEIFDDQFSVERPDGSNFTLKIRSTKLEDSAMYFCASTDRLRGGELFFGEGSRLTVL.

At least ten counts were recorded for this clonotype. The CDR3, as DNA: TGTGCCAGCAGCTTAGGGGGGTGGCAGGATCAGCCCCAGCATTTT. Translated, it gives CASSLGGWQDQPQHF. V and J are TRBV7-2 and TRBJ1-5; tentatively, D is TRBD1 (5 bases). Deletions cut 1 base from V and 5 bases from J, with 12 bases between. Per germline, CDR1 SGHTA and CDR2 FQGNSA. This CDR3 has 15 amino acids.

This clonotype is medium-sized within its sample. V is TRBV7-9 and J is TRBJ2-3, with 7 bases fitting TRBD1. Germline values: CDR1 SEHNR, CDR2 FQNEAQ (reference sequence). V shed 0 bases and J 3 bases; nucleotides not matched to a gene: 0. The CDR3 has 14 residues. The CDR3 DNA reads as TGTGCCAGCAGCTTAGCGACAGGGACAGATACGCAGTATTTT. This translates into CASSLATGTDTQYF.